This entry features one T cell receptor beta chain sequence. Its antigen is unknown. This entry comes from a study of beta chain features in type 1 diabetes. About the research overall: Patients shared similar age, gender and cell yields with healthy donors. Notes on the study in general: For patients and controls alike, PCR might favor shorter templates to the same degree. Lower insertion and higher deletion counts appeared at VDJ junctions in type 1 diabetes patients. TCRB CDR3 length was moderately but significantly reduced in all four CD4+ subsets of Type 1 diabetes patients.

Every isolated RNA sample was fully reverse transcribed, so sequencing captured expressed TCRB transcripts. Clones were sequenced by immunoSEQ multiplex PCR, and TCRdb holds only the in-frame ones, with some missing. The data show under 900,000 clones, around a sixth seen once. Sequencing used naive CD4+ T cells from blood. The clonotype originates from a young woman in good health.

CDR3 sequence reads: CASSHLASTDTQYF. The CDR3 bases are TGCGCCAGCAGCCATCTAGCTAGCACAGATACGCAGTATTTT. The J gene is TRBJ2-3, the V gene TRBV4-3; maybe TRBD2 (5 bases). With 3 bases removed from V and 0 bases from J, the gap between germline ends came to 7 bases. CDR1 is LGHNA and CDR2 is YSLEER in the germline V gene. The CDR3 is 14 amino acids.